Listed here are 29 T cell receptor beta chains from one sample, sequenced in a study of blood T cell repertoires in COVID-19. Data came from immunoSEQ multiplex PCR; TCRdb stores just in-frame clones and leaves some out. The top ten hold less than 6% of the sample, which has more than 300,000 clones, 75% to 90% seen once. The specimen sequenced was PBMCs or T cells enriched from blood (not recorded which). Receptors originate from a woman aged 45 to 65 who had recovered from COVID-19.

V is TRBV7-9 and J is TRBJ2-3; a possible D gene is TRBD2 (5 bases). Deletions cut 5 bases from V and 11 bases from J, with 20 bases between. The CDR3 consists of 14 residues. Germline assignment: CDR1 SEHNR and CDR2 FQNEAQ (reference sequence). The CDR3 is CASSTQQLAFRQYF. DNA for the CDR3: TGTGCCAGCAGCACCCAGCAATTAGCGTTTCGGCAGTATTTT. Using reference TRBV7-9 and TRBJ2-3 for the parts outside the CDR3, the full variable domain is DTGVSQNPRHKITKRGQNVTFRCDPISEHNRLYWYRQTLGQGPEFLTYFQNEAQLEKSRLLSDRFSAERPKGSFSTLEIQRTEQGDSAMYLCASSTQQLAFRQYFGPGTRLTVL.

The gene calls are TRBV7-2 and TRBJ2-1; D call uncertain. V was shortened by 5 bases and J by 7 bases, with 6 bases between the two germline ends. This CDR3 comprises 11 residues. Germline lookup yields CDR1 SGHTA and CDR2 FQGNSA. CDR3 sequence: CASSLRNEQFF. The CDR3 DNA reads TGTGCCAGCAGCCTGAGGAATGAGCAGTTCTTC.

This clone was found once. The V and J genes are TRBV15 and TRBJ1-1; no clear D. This CDR3 has 15 residues. Germline CDR1 reads LNHNV; CDR2 reads YYDKDF (reference sequence). V dropped 0 bases and J dropped 1 base, with 9 bases sitting between them. The CDR3 nucleotides are TGTGCCACCAGCAGAGATCTAGTCGAGAACACTGAAGCTTTCTTT. As protein: CATSRDLVENTEAFF.

This chain connects TRBV18 to TRBJ1-5; TRBD1 matches at 7 bases. The CDR3 has 15 residues. After removal of 4 bases from V and 1 base from J, the junction contained 4 bases not matched to a gene. Germline V gives CDR1 KGHSH, CDR2 LQKENI. CDR3 nucleotide sequence: TGTGCCAGCTCACTTTCGGGACAGAGCAATCAGCCCCAGCATTTT. This gives the protein CASSLSGQSNQPQHF. Based on the CDR3 plus reference TRBV18 and TRBJ1-5, the full variable domain is NAGVMQNPRHLVRRRGQEARLRCSPMKGHSHVYWYRQLPEEGLKFMVYLQKENIIDESGMPKERFSAEFPKEGPSILRIQQVVRGDSAAYFCASSLSGQSNQPQHFGDGTRLSIL.

The chain has TRBV9 and TRBJ2-7; D perhaps matches TRBD1 (7 bases). CDR1 and CDR2 from the germline V gene are SGDLS and YYNGEE. Trimming left V 2 bases short and J 4 bases short, with 13 bases between. The CDR3 is 14 residues long. CDR3: CASSVGGGVYEQYF. The CDR3 nucleotides read TGTGCCAGCAGCGTTGGAGGGGGCGTGTACGAGCAGTACTTC.

This clone was detected once. CDR3 sequence: CASSQVPQGSGNTIYF. Here the CDR3 DNA reads TGTGCCAGCAGCCAAGTCCCCCAGGGCTCTGGAAACACCATATATTTT. The chain carries TRBV3-1 (or the pseudogene TRBV3-2) and TRBJ1-3, with a weak D call TRBD1 (5 bases). V lost 1 base to trimming and J lost 0 bases, with 10 bases between them. Germline V gene sequence: CDR1 LGHDT, CDR2 YNNKEL (reference sequence). This CDR3 is built from 16 residues.

The rearrangement links TRBV6-5 to TRBJ1-2, with D uncertain. There are 14 residues in the CDR3. V was cut by 0 bases and J by 8 bases, with 13 bases left in between. CDR1 and CDR2 (germline): MNHEY, SVGAGI. CDR3 in amino acids: CASSYSIGVRGYTF. In nucleotides, the CDR3 is TGTGCCAGCAGTTACTCGATCGGGGTACGGGGCTACACCTTC.

This clone was counted a single time. The gene calls are TRBV21-1 and TRBJ1-5; TRBD1, the D gene given by the table, was not confirmed from the DNA. TRBV21-1 has pseudogene status. The CDR3 sequence is 13 residues long. The CDR3 nucleotides are TGTGCCAGCAACCGGACAGGGACTCAGCCCCAGCATTTT. Translation: CASNRTGTQPQHF.

V is TRBV9 and J is TRBJ2-1, with a tentative D call TRBD2 (5 bases). The ends were cut back, 4 bases at V and 8 bases at J, with 19 bases in the middle. The germline V gene has CDR1 SGDLS and CDR2 YYNGEE. This CDR3 is 15 amino acids long. The CDR3 sequence: CASSTQQSPSHEQFF. CDR3 nucleotides: TGTGCCAGCAGCACCCAACAGTCGCCTAGCCATGAGCAGTTCTTC.

The chain joins TRBV7-9 to TRBJ1-1, with D hard to call. The CDR3 contains 18 residues. V lost 4 bases and J lost 1, with 22 bases in between. Germline CDR1 reads SEHNR; CDR2 reads FQNEAQ (reference sequence). The CDR3 spells CASSSAGPGLASNTEAFF. In nucleotides, the CDR3 is TGTGCCAGCAGCTCGGCCGGTCCGGGATTGGCGTCGAACACTGAAGCTTTCTTT. Full variable domain (remainder filled in from reference TRBV7-9 and TRBJ1-1): DTGVSQNPRHKITKRGQNVTFRCDPISEHNRLYWYRQTLGQGPEFLTYFQNEAQLEKSRLLSDRFSAERPKGSFSTLEIQRTEQGDSAMYLCASSSAGPGLASNTEAFFGQGTRLTVV.

V and J are TRBV25-1 and TRBJ1-2, with D possibly TRBD1 on 5 matching bases. Germline CDR1 is MGHDK and CDR2 is SYGVNS. With 5 bases removed from V and 5 bases from J, the gap between germline ends came to 6 bases. CDR3 length equals 11 residues. The DNA of the CDR3 is TGTGCCAGCAGTCAGGGATATGGCTACACCTTC. Its translation is CASSQGYGYTF.

The gene calls are TRBV19 and TRBJ2-7; D may be TRBD2 (6 bases). Trimming took off 4 bases at V and 4 bases at J, with 11 bases between the two ends. CDR1 LNHDA and CDR2 SQIVND come from the germline V gene (reference sequence). The CDR3 consists of 13 residues. CDR3: CASSRTTQYEQYF. The DNA of the CDR3 is TGTGCCAGTAGTAGGACTACCCAATACGAGCAGTACTTC.

This chain's CDR3 is CASADRGNTEAFF. As DNA, the CDR3 is TGTGCCAGCGCGGACAGGGGAAACACTGAAGCTTTCTTT. The chain has TRBV12-3 or TRBV12-4 and TRBJ1-1; 9 bases are shared with TRBD1. This CDR3 is 13 amino acids long. V lost 8 bases and J lost 2; bases outside the gene matches: 3.

This rearrangement joins TRBV15 to TRBJ1-2; 7 nucleotides align to TRBD1. Trimming at V came to 0 bases and at J to 8 bases, leaving 9 bases not matched to a gene. This CDR3 comprises 15 residues. Looked up from germline, CDR1 is LNHNV and CDR2 is YYDKDF (reference sequence). The CDR3 protein is CATSREKGASAGYTF. CDR3 nucleotide sequence: TGTGCCACCAGCAGAGAGAAGGGGGCGAGCGCGGGCTACACCTTC. Supplemented by reference TRBV15 and TRBJ1-2, the full variable domain reads DAMVIQNPRYQVTQFGKPVTLSCSQTLNHNVMYWYQQKSSQAPKLLFHYYDKDFNNEADTPDNFQSRRPNTSFCFLDIRSPGLGDTAMYLCATSREKGASAGYTFGSGTRLTVV.

V usage is TRBV18 and J usage is TRBJ2-1, with 8 bases lining up with TRBD1. Looked up from germline, CDR1 is KGHSH and CDR2 is LQKENI. The CDR3 is 15 residues long. Unmatched junction bases numbered 8, after V lost 3 bases and J lost 7 bases. The CDR3 protein is CASSPTAGGGNEQFF. The CDR3 DNA reads as TGTGCCAGCTCACCGACGGCAGGGGGCGGGAATGAGCAGTTCTTC.

This chain uses TRBV7-9 with TRBJ2-3; 9 nucleotides align to TRBD2. V lost 1 base to trimming and J lost 12 bases; unmatched junction nucleotides: 14. CDR1 SEHNR and CDR2 FQNEAQ come from the germline V gene (reference sequence). This CDR3 comprises 16 residues. CDR3 amino acids: CASSLGAGGPTSYQYF. The CDR3, as DNA: TGTGCCAGCAGCTTAGGGGCGGGGGGGCCAACCTCCTATCAGTATTTT.

This clone was counted once. The genes are TRBV9 and TRBJ1-1; 11 bases are shared with TRBD1. The CDR3 spans 16 residues. V was pared by 0 bases and J by 4 bases, with 5 bases of the junction left unmatched. Germline values: CDR1 SGDLS, CDR2 YYNGEE. CDR3 bases: TGTGCCAGCAGCGTAGGGACAGGGGGCTTGGGCACTGAAGCTTTCTTT. Its translation is CASSVGTGGLGTEAFF.

This clone was picked up one time. The V call is TRBV3-1 (or the pseudogene TRBV3-2), the J call TRBJ1-3; a weak D match, TRBD1 (6 bases). With 0 bases removed from V and 1 base from J, the gap between germline ends came to 10 bases. Germline V gene data show CDR1 as LGHDT and CDR2 as YNNKEL (reference sequence). This CDR3 region has 16 residues. CDR3 bases: TGTGCCAGCAGCCAAGATAACAGGGTGTCTGGAAACACCATATATTTT. This encodes CASSQDNRVSGNTIYF.

CDR3 region: CASSPGRQVPEQYF. CDR3 nucleotides: TGCGCCAGCAGCCCCGGAAGACAGGTCCCCGAGCAGTACTTC. V usage is TRBV5-1 and J usage is TRBJ2-7; D might be TRBD1 (6 bases). CDR3 length equals 14 residues. Between the trimmed V and J ends, which lost 4 bases and 6 bases, there was a span of 17 bases. The germline V gene encodes CDR1 SGHRS and CDR2 YFSETQ.

The chain has TRBV5-5 and TRBJ1-5; D remains ambiguous. The V end lost 0 bases, the J end lost 4 bases, and 11 bases lay between the germline ends. The CDR3 runs 15 residues. The germline V gene encodes CDR1 SGHKS and CDR2 YYEKEE (reference sequence). CDR3 DNA sequence: TGTGCCAGCAGCTTGGTCCCCGGTGCTAATCAGCCCCAGCATTTT. This codes for CASSLVPGANQPQHF. The whole variable domain, filled in from reference TRBV5-5 and TRBJ1-5, reads DAGVTQSPTHLIKTRGQQVTLRCSPISGHKSVSWYQQVLGQGPQFIFQYYEKEERGRGNFPDRFSARQFPNYSSELNVNALLLGDSALYLCASSLVPGANQPQHFGDGTRLSIL.

The chain uses TRBV30 and TRBJ1-2; a weak D match, TRBD1 (5 bases). The CDR3 is made up of 13 amino acids. CDR1 is GTSNPN, CDR2 SVGIG, per germline (reference sequence). V lost 1 base, J lost 6 bases, and 12 bases lay in between. The CDR3 nucleotides are TGTGCCTGGAGTGGACAGCCACCCCATGGCTACACCTTC. Translated: CAWSGQPPHGYTF.

V and J are TRBV5-1 and TRBJ2-3, with 9 bases aligning to TRBD2. The CDR3 is made up of 16 amino acids. With V trimmed by 0 bases and J by 0 bases, 2 bases remained unmatched. CDR1 and CDR2 from the germline V gene are SGHRS and YFSETQ. The CDR3 reads CASSLALAGSTDTQYF. In nucleotides, the CDR3 is TGCGCCAGCAGCTTGGCACTAGCGGGCAGCACAGATACGCAGTATTTT.

The V gene is TRBV12-2, the J gene TRBJ2-5; no DNA check was done on the table's D call, TRBD2. TRBV12-2 is described as a pseudogene. The CDR3 is made up of 18 amino acids. CDR3 nucleotides: TGTGCAAGTCGCTTCAGACTAGCGGGGGGAGTTTACCAAGAGACCCAGTACTTC. It encodes CASRFRLAGGVYQETQYF.

The chain joins TRBV7-2 to TRBJ2-2; 10 bases map to TRBD1. CDR3 length: 18 residues. The V gene end was trimmed by 3 bases and the J gene end by 4 bases; junction bases not matched to a gene: 11. The germline CDR1 and CDR2 sequences are SGHTA and FQGNSA. The CDR3 here is CASSFVVLGTGVTGELFF. The DNA for the CDR3 is TGTGCCAGCAGCTTTGTGGTCCTCGGGACAGGGGTCACCGGGGAGCTGTTTTTT.

The J gene is TRBJ2-1, the V gene TRBV13, with D possibly TRBD1 on 6 matching bases. Germline V lookup: CDR1 PRHDT, CDR2 FYEKMQ (reference sequence). The CDR3 loop spans 11 amino acids. Between the trimmed V and J ends, which lost 10 bases and 8 bases, there was a span of 12 bases. The CDR3 sequence is CAIEQGDEQFF. As DNA, the CDR3 is TGTGCCATCGAACAGGGCGATGAGCAGTTCTTC.

The chain has TRBV3-1 (or the pseudogene TRBV3-2) and TRBJ1-2, with D possibly TRBD1 on 5 matching bases. The V gene's germline CDR1 is LGHDT and CDR2 YNNKEL (reference sequence). This CDR3 comprises 15 residues. Trimming removed 4 bases from V and 0 bases from J, with 12 bases in between. The CDR3 spells CASSPIGGANYGYTF. In nucleotides, the CDR3 is TGTGCCAGCAGCCCAATTGGGGGGGCTAACTATGGCTACACCTTC.

The CDR3 loop is CASSQDIQDYGYTF. The CDR3 DNA follows: TGCGCCAGCAGCCAAGATATCCAGGACTATGGCTACACCTTC. The chain joins TRBV4-1 to TRBJ1-2; no reliable D call. The V end lost 0 bases, the J end lost 3 bases, and 8 bases lay between the germline ends. The germline CDR1 and CDR2 sequences are MGHRA and YSYEKL. This CDR3 contains 14 residues.

V is TRBV7-2 and J is TRBJ2-5, with TRBD2 matching over 7 bases. Trimming cost V 5 bases and J 4 bases; bases outside gene matches: 10. This CDR3 has 15 amino acids. The germline CDR1 and CDR2 sequences are SGHTA and FQGNSA. This CDR3 reads CASSPQLAPRETQYF. The DNA for the CDR3 is TGTGCCAGCAGCCCACAACTAGCGCCGAGAGAGACCCAGTACTTC.

The V and J genes are TRBV7-2 and TRBJ1-4, with 9 positions matching TRBD1. Germline V CDR1 and CDR2: SGHTA, FQGNSA. With 5 bases clipped from V and 4 bases from J, the junction kept 5 bases outside the gene matches. This CDR3 is built from 15 residues. The DNA for the CDR3 is TGTGCCAGCAGCAAGGGGACAGGGATTAATGAAAAACTGTTTTTT. Its translation is CASSKGTGINEKLFF.